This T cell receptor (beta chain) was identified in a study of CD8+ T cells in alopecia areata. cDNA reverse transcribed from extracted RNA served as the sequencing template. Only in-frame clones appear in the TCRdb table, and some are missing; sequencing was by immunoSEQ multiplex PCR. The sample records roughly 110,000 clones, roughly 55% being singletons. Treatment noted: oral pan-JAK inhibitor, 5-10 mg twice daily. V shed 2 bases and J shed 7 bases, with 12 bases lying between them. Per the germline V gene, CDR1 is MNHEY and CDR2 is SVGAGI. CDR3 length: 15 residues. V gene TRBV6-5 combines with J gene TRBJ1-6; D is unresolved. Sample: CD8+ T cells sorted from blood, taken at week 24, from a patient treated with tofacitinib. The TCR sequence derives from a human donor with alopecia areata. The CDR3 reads CASSYELAWNSPLHF. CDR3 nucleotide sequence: TGTGCCAGCAGTTACGAGCTCGCTTGGAATTCACCCCTCCACTTT.